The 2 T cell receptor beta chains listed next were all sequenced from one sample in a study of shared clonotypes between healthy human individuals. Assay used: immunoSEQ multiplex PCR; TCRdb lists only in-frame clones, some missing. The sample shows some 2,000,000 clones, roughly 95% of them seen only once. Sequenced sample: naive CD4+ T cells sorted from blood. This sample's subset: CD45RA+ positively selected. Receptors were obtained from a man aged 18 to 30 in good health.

The CDR3, as DNA: TGCGCCAGCAGCCAACCAACCGGGACCTCTCCCGAGCAGTACTTC. Translating gives CASSQPTGTSPEQYF. The chain employs TRBV4-1 and TRBJ2-7; D possibly uses TRBD1 or TRBD2 (5 bases each). V lost 2 bases to trimming and J lost 6 bases, with 17 bases between them. This CDR3 region has 15 residues. Germline loops: CDR1 MGHRA, CDR2 YSYEKL.

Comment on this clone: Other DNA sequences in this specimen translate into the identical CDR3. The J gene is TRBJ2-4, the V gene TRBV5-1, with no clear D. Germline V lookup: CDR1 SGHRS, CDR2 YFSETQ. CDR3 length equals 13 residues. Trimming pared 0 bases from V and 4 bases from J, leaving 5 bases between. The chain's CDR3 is CASSLEGKNIQYF. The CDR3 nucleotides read TGCGCCAGCAGCTTGGAAGGGAAAAACATTCAGTACTTC.